This T cell receptor beta chain was recorded in a study of shared clonotypes between healthy human individuals. General observations from the study: It was expected that sequencing depth would affect clonotype sharing among donors.

This clone was seen a handful of times. Its antigen remains unknown. Some 30,000 T cell genomes, or approximately 300 ng DNA, went into replicate PCRs of unsorted PBMC. TCRdb keeps only in-frame clones here, not all; method: immunoSEQ multiplex PCR. This table holds about half a million clones, 70% to 80% found once. Donors comprised only Caucasian adults living in Nashville, Tennessee. J gave up 0 bases and V 11 bases, and 6 bases lay outside the gene matches. Germline V gene lookup returns CDR1 MGHDK and CDR2 SYGVNS. The CDR3 totals 13 residues. The TCR originated in a woman in her thirties or forties in good health. Some clones in this sample may be carry-over from other donors' samples. The genes are TRBV25-1 and TRBJ2-5; 7 bases fit TRBD2. Sequencing used PBMCs. CDR3: CAAGSGDQETQYF. Written as DNA, the CDR3 is TGTGCCGCGGGGAGCGGGGACCAAGAGACCCAGTACTTC.